These 15 T cell receptor beta chains were all obtained from the same sample, sequenced in a study of blood T cell repertoires in COVID-19. TCRdb keeps only in-frame clones here, not all; method: immunoSEQ multiplex PCR. Of around 160,000 clones in the sample, around 84% were seen once. The material sequenced was peripheral blood. The source is a man aged 60-69 years with active or convalescent COVID-19.

V is TRBV5-4 and J is TRBJ2-7; D remains ambiguous. This CDR3 comprises 12 residues. Trimming removed 4 bases at V and 0 bases at J, with 5 bases between. The germline V gene encodes CDR1 SGHNT and CDR2 YYREEE (reference sequence). In DNA, the CDR3 is TGTGCCAGCAGCGCCGGCTCCTACGAGCAGTACTTC. The encoded protein is CASSAGSYEQYF.

DNA for the CDR3: TGTGCCAGCAGCCAAGATTGGACGGGAGGGGGCGGTGAGCAGTTCTTC. Protein sequence: CASSQDWTGGGGEQFF. The chain employs TRBV3-1 (or the pseudogene TRBV3-2) and TRBJ2-1; tentative D call: TRBD2 (8 bases). Germline V gives CDR1 LGHDT, CDR2 YNNKEL (reference sequence). V gave up 0 bases and J gave up 9 bases, with 18 bases separating them. This CDR3 spans 16 amino acids.

The CDR3 sequence: CASSLAEDRGYEQYF. In DNA form, the CDR3 reads TGTGCCAGCAGCTTAGCGGAGGACAGGGGCTACGAGCAGTACTTC. The rearrangement joins TRBV7-6 to TRBJ2-7, with 9 bases lining up with TRBD1. The germline V gene encodes CDR1 SGHVS and CDR2 FNYEAQ. This CDR3 spans 15 amino acids. With V trimmed by 0 bases and J by 3 bases, 3 bases remained unmatched.

In this sample, this clone turned up a few times. The gene calls are TRBV19 and TRBJ1-1, with a weak D call TRBD1 (6 bases). The CDR3 runs 14 residues. The germline V and J ends were trimmed by 6 bases and 6 bases, with 17 bases remaining between them. CDR1 is LNHDA, CDR2 SQIVND, per germline (reference sequence). CDR3 bases: TGTGCCAGTAGGGACCGTACAGGGCAGGCTGAAGCTTTCTTT. This codes for CASRDRTGQAEAFF.

This clone has more than one count but fewer than ten. The chain combines TRBV6-6 with TRBJ2-2; TRBD2 agrees at 8 bases. Germline lookup yields CDR1 MNHNY and CDR2 SVGAGI (reference sequence). This CDR3 has 13 residues. Trimming took 7 bases from V and 5 from J; bases not matched to a gene: 3. CDR3 in DNA: TGTGCCAGCAATCGCGGGAGGACCGGGGAGCTGTTTTTT. It yields the protein CASNRGRTGELFF.

This rearrangement joins TRBV9 to TRBJ2-3; D unresolved. Trimming left V 0 bases short and J 1 base short, with 6 bases between. The CDR3 covers 14 residues. The germline gives CDR1 SGDLS, CDR2 YYNGEE. The DNA of the CDR3 is TGTGCCAGCAGCGTAGACCAGGGCACAGATACGCAGTATTTT. This sequence encodes CASSVDQGTDTQYF.

This chain links TRBV28 with TRBJ2-2; 12 bases map to TRBD2. Germline V gene lookup returns CDR1 MDHEN and CDR2 SYDVKM. CDR3 size: 17 residues. V was pared by 2 bases and J by 4 bases, with 5 bases of the junction left unmatched. This CDR3 reads CASSLPSGRAPTGELFF. CDR3 sequence (DNA): TGTGCCAGCAGTTTACCTAGCGGGAGGGCCCCCACCGGGGAGCTGTTTTTT.

This chain joins TRBV5-4 and TRBJ2-6; 7 nucleotides agree with TRBD1. The CDR3 loop spans 18 amino acids. V shed 4 bases, J shed 1 base, and the junction held 11 bases outside the gene matches. Germline V gene data show CDR1 as SGHNT and CDR2 as YYREEE (reference sequence). The CDR3 is CASSLRQGQRSGANVLTF. DNA of the CDR3: TGTGCCAGCAGCCTCCGACAGGGCCAACGGTCTGGGGCCAACGTCCTGACTTTC.

The chain joins TRBV7-2 to TRBJ2-5; 8 positions agree with TRBD2. The J segment lost 5 bases and the V segment lost 5 bases, leaving 16 bases of the junction unmatched. CDR1 is SGHTA, CDR2 FQGNSA, per germline. This CDR3 is 17 amino acids long. The CDR3 is CASSRSGRAAGGETQYF. CDR3 nucleotides: TGTGCCAGCAGCCGCAGTGGGAGGGCCGCGGGGGGTGAGACCCAGTACTTC.

J is TRBJ1-1 and V is TRBV19, with 9 nucleotides matching TRBD1. The CDR3 runs to 15 residues. Trimming removed 4 bases from V and 4 bases from J; junction bases left unmatched: 7. CDR1 and CDR2 (germline): LNHDA, SQIVND (reference sequence). CDR3 amino acids: CASSKPGQGPTEAFF. The CDR3 DNA is TGTGCCAGTAGTAAGCCGGGACAGGGACCCACTGAAGCTTTCTTT.

V is TRBV18 and J is TRBJ2-7, with 9 bases aligning to TRBD1. The CDR3 is 14 residues long. Per germline, CDR1 KGHSH and CDR2 LQKENI. The J segment lost 4 bases and the V segment lost 2 bases, leaving 3 bases of the junction unmatched. CDR3 residues: CASSPETGGYEQYF. CDR3 bases: TGTGCCAGCTCACCAGAGACAGGGGGATACGAGCAGTACTTC.

This rearrangement joins TRBV19 to TRBJ2-5; D gene uncertain. V was cut by 5 bases and J by 2 bases, with 15 bases left in between. The CDR3 has 15 residues. CDR1 is LNHDA and CDR2 is SQIVND in the germline V gene (reference sequence). The CDR3 spells CASSAQAQPQETQYF. The CDR3 nucleotides are TGTGCCAGTAGTGCGCAGGCGCAGCCTCAAGAGACCCAGTACTTC.

The CDR3 DNA follows: TGCGCCAGCAGTCTTGGAGCAGGGGAAGGCTTAACTGGAAACACCATATATTTT. This translates into CASSLGAGEGLTGNTIYF. The chain links TRBV5-1 to TRBJ1-3; perhaps TRBD1 as D (6 bases). The CDR3 contains 18 residues. Trimming took 5 bases from V and 2 from J, leaving 23 bases between them. Germline loops: CDR1 SGHRS, CDR2 YFSETQ.

This chain joins TRBV14 and TRBJ2-1; D is possibly TRBD2 (6 bases). CDR1 and CDR2 (germline): SGHDN, FVKESK. The CDR3 is made up of 13 amino acids. Trimming left V 3 bases short and J 8 bases short, with 11 bases between. CDR3 in DNA: TGTGCCAGCAGCCAGGGACTGAGGGATGAGCAGTTCTTC. It is translated as CASSQGLRDEQFF.

The J gene is TRBJ2-2, the V gene TRBV7-8, with TRBD2 matching over 8 bases. The length of the CDR3 is 15 residues. V shed 4 bases, J shed 0 bases, and the junction held 1 base outside the gene matches. The germline gives CDR1 SGHVS, CDR2 FQNEAQ. The CDR3 DNA reads as TGTGCCAGCAGCTCACTAGCGGCGAACACCGGGGAGCTGTTTTTT. Protein: CASSSLAANTGELFF.